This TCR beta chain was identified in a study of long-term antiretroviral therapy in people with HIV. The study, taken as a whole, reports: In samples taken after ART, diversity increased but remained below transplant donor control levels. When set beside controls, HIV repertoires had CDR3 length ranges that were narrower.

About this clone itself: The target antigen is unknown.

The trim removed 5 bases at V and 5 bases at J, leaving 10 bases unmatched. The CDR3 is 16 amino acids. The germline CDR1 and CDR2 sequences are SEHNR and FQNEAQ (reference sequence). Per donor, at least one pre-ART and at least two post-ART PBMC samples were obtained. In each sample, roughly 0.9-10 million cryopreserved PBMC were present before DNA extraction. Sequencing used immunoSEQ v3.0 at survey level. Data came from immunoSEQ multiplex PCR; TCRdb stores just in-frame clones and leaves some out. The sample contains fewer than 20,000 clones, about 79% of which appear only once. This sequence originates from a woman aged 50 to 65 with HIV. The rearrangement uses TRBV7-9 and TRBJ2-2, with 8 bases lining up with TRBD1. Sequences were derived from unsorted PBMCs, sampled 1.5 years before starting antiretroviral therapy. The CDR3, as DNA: TGTGCCAGCAGCACCGGGACAGGAGGAGGAACCGGGGAGCTGTTTTTT. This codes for CASSTGTGGGTGELFF.